The sequence of this T cell receptor (beta chain) was determined in a study of OX40 agonist ivuxolimab in advanced cancers. The sampling schedule covered blood at baseline, cycle 4 day 1, and cycle 7 day 1. The CDR3 loop spans 15 amino acids. Germline CDR1 is SGDLS and CDR2 is YYNGEE. V lost 0 bases to trimming and J lost 2 bases, with 12 bases between them. As to this clone: Its specificity is unknown.

The assay was immunoSEQ multiplex PCR, and TCRdb's table has in-frame clones only and misses some. This table holds about 78,000 clones, around 94% found once. Findings and limits, study-wide: The antigens recognized by the expanded peripheral T cells, that is their antigen specificity, were not determined.

This clonotype was sampled from an adult with an advanced solid tumor such as melanoma, head and neck, liver or kidney cancer. Sequences were derived from CD4+ or CD8+ T cells sorted from blood, sampled in a trial of the OX40 agonist ivuxolimab. The gene calls are TRBV9 and TRBJ2-7; TRBD2 is a possible D gene (5 bases). This chain's CDR3 is CASSVEGASPYEQYF. As DNA, the CDR3 is TGTGCCAGCAGCGTAGAGGGAGCATCGCCCTACGAGCAGTACTTC.